The 9 T cell receptor beta chains in this list originate from one sample, sequenced in a study of breast tumors, draining lymph nodes, adjacent tissues. TCRdb re-called the multiplex PCR reads through MiXCR, storing one row per CDR3 protein. The table includes some 150,000 distinct CDR3 sequences, under 25% detected once. Samples came from axillary lymph nodes draining the breast cancer. The sequencing input was axillary lymph node tissue. Receptors were obtained from a female donor with breast cancer. Some clones in this sample may be carry-over from other donors' samples.

This clonotype was recorded many times. The J gene is TRBJ2-1, the V gene TRBV12-3 or TRBV12-4; maybe TRBD2 (5 bases). CDR3 size: 14 residues. V lost 11 bases and J lost 4, with 18 bases in between. The CDR3 here is CACLDGELYNEQFF. As DNA, the CDR3 is TGTGCCTGTCTCGACGGGGAACTTTACAATGAGCAGTTCTTC.

This clonotype was picked up many times. The chain combines TRBV11-3 with TRBJ2-5; TRBD1 might be the D (7 bases). Trimming stripped 5 bases from V and 4 bases from J, with 17 bases between. Germline CDR1 and CDR2: SGHNT and YENEEA. The CDR3 sequence is 15 residues long. The CDR3 loop reads CASSPRQGGRETQYF. Here the CDR3 DNA reads TGTGCCAGCAGCCCCAGACAGGGAGGTCGAGAGACCCAGTACTTC.

With regard to this clonotype: With a much larger clone just one base away, this may be a read error. The rearrangement uses TRBV10-3 and TRBJ2-1, with 8 bases aligning to TRBD1. Germline V CDR1 and CDR2: ENHRY, SYGVKD. The CDR3 runs to 16 residues. CDR3 DNA: TGTGCCAGCGCGGGTTACAGGGGGAGCTCCTACAATGAGCAGCTCTTC. Translated, it gives CASAGYRGSSYNEQLF.

In this sample, this clonotype turned up many times. V gene TRBV3-1 combines with J gene TRBJ1-2, with D perhaps TRBD1 (6 bases). The CDR3 extends over 14 amino acids. Trimming shortened V by 0 bases and J by 2 bases, and 7 bases separated the two germline ends. Germline V gives CDR1 LGHDT, CDR2 YNNKEL (reference sequence). DNA for the CDR3: TGTGCCAGCAGCCAAGATACAGGGAACTATGGCTACACCTTC. It specifies CASSQDTGNYGYTF.

At least ten counts were recorded for this clonotype. V gene TRBV28 combines with J gene TRBJ2-7; 9 bases align to TRBD2. V lost 4 bases to trimming and J lost 6 bases; unmatched junction nucleotides: 10. The CDR3 is made up of 15 amino acids. Germline V gene data show CDR1 as MDHEN and CDR2 as SYDVKM. The DNA for the CDR3 is TGTGCCAGCAGTTCCCCGAGCGGGAGGAGGGGCGAGCAGTACTTC. Its translation is CASSSPSGRRGEQYF.

This clonotype has at least ten counts. CDR3 region: CSARGDTTPIYEQYF. CDR3 bases: TGCAGTGCTAGAGGTGACACCACACCGATCTACGAGCAGTACTTC. The rearrangement uses TRBV20-1 and TRBJ2-7; D uncertain. CDR1 DFQATT and CDR2 SNEGSKA come from the germline V gene (reference sequence). V gave up 1 base and J gave up 3 bases, with 16 bases separating them. The CDR3 consists of 15 residues.

The rearrangement links TRBV19 to TRBJ2-1; either TRBD1 or TRBD2 may fit D (5 bases each). Germline CDR1 reads LNHDA; CDR2 reads SQIVND (reference sequence). The CDR3 extends over 15 amino acids. The V end was cut by 5 bases, the J end by 2 bases, with 13 bases between. In nucleotides, the CDR3 is TGTGCCAGTAGTCGGGACGGAAGCCCCTACAATGAGCAGTTCTTC. This codes for CASSRDGSPYNEQFF.

This clonotype has at least ten counts. The V and J genes are TRBV11-1 and TRBJ2-5, with 11 positions matching TRBD2. Germline CDR1 SGHAT, CDR2 FQDESV (reference sequence). Trimming took 4 bases from V and 4 from J; bases not matched to a gene: 8. This CDR3 has 16 residues. The CDR3 region is CASSSATSGKVETQYF. CDR3 nucleotide sequence: TGTGCCAGCAGCTCCGCGACTAGCGGGAAGGTAGAGACCCAGTACTTC.

This sequence joins TRBV29-1 and TRBJ1-1; D may be TRBD1 (5 bases). The CDR3 runs to 13 residues. Per germline, CDR1 SQVTM and CDR2 ANQGSEA. V gave up 3 bases and J gave up 1 base, with 9 bases separating them. DNA of the CDR3: TGCAGCGTTGAGGAGGGGCCGAACACTGAAGCTTTCTTT. This codes for CSVEEGPNTEAFF.